What follows are 21 T cell receptor beta chains derived from one specimen sequenced in a study of T-cell reconstitution after alpha-beta-depleted transplantation in children. Molecular barcoding with unique molecular identifiers was used for the TCRbeta library. A single record per CDR3 protein comes from TCRdb applying MiXCR to the PCR reads. The table has approximately 230,000 distinct CDR3 sequences, about 23% seen once; the top ten hold about 2.6%. The sample in question was PBMCs, obtained before TCRalphabeta/CD19-depleted stem cell transplant. Receptors were obtained from a girl aged 2 to 10 with Fanconi anemia, due to receive a stem cell transplant.

This chain uses TRBV19 with TRBJ2-3, with D possibly TRBD2 on 6 matching bases. V lost 1 base and J 2 bases, leaving 10 bases between the germline ends. The germline gives CDR1 LNHDA, CDR2 SQIVND (reference sequence). The CDR3 has 15 amino acids. The CDR3 reads CASSIAGGDTDTQYF. DNA for the CDR3: TGTGCCAGTAGTATAGCCGGGGGAGACACAGATACGCAGTATTTT.

This clonotype appeared many times. The chain is built from TRBV29-1 and TRBJ2-7; D gene unclear. Trimming took 5 bases from V and 3 from J, leaving 17 bases between them. Germline lookup yields CDR1 SQVTM and CDR2 ANQGSEA. This CDR3 spans 14 amino acids. The CDR3 loop is CSVQAKAAIYEQYF. The CDR3 DNA sequence: TGCAGCGTTCAGGCGAAGGCGGCAATCTACGAGCAGTACTTC.

This clonotype was observed many times. The V call is TRBV12-3 or TRBV12-4, the J call TRBJ1-2; D not certain. The CDR3 consists of 14 residues. The V end was cut by 5 bases, the J end by 0 bases, with 10 bases between. The CDR3 spells CASSRARTNYGYTF. CDR3 nucleotides: TGTGCCAGCAGTCGGGCCAGGACTAACTATGGCTACACCTTC.

The V call is TRBV7-2, the J call TRBJ2-3, with D perhaps matching TRBD2 (5 bases). V was cut by 2 bases and J by 5 bases, with 11 bases left in between. From germline, CDR1 is SGHTA and CDR2 FQGNSA. The CDR3 totals 14 residues. CDR3 sequence (DNA): TGTGCCAGCAGCTTACTAGCTACCCTAGATACGCAGTATTTT. Its translation is CASSLLATLDTQYF. The full variable domain, rest sourced from reference TRBV7-2 and TRBJ2-3, is GAGVSQSPSNKVTEKGKDVELRCDPISGHTALYWYRQSLGQGLEFLIYFQGNSAPDKSGLPSDRFSAERTGGSVSTLTIQRTQQEDSAVYLCASSLLATLDTQYFGPGTRLTVL.

The chain combines TRBV20-1 with TRBJ2-7, with D unclear. CDR1 and CDR2 from the germline V gene are DFQATT and SNEGSKA (reference sequence). V shed 0 bases and J shed 5 bases, with 5 bases lying between them. CDR3 length: 11 residues. In nucleotides, the CDR3 is TGCAGTGCTAGAGATTGGCACGAGCAGTACTTC. It encodes CSARDWHEQYF.

This clonotype was detected ten times or more. This rearrangement joins TRBV20-1 to TRBJ2-3; the D gene is possibly TRBD1 (6 bases). The CDR3 sequence is 13 residues long. Germline assignment: CDR1 DFQATT and CDR2 SNEGSKA (reference sequence). With 3 bases removed from V and 2 bases from J, the gap between germline ends came to 9 bases. The CDR3 region is CSARRGTTDTQYF. The CDR3 region has the DNA TGCAGTGCTAGGAGGGGGACCACAGATACGCAGTATTTT.

This clonotype was found many times. The V and J genes are TRBV29-1 and TRBJ2-2, with D perhaps matching TRBD1 (5 bases). Germline V gene data show CDR1 as SQVTM and CDR2 as ANQGSEA. This CDR3 has 11 amino acids. V lost 5 bases, J lost 6 bases, and 7 bases lay in between. CDR3 sequence (DNA): TGCAGCGTTCAGGGCCCCGGGGAGCTGTTTTTT. Translated, it gives CSVQGPGELFF.

This clonotype has a count of ten or more. V usage is TRBV12-3 or TRBV12-4 and J usage is TRBJ2-2; 7 bases are shared with TRBD1. The CDR3 runs 15 residues. The ends lost 6 bases at V and 4 bases at J; junction bases unmatched: 8. The CDR3, as DNA: TGTGCCAGCAGGAGACAGGGTGCTCTCACCGGGGAGCTGTTTTTT. Residues: CASRRQGALTGELFF.

CDR3 nucleotides: TGCAGCGTAACAGGGCCCTATGGCTACACCTTC. It encodes CSVTGPYGYTF. The chain couples TRBV29-1 to TRBJ1-2, with TRBD1 as a possible D gene (6 bases). This CDR3 has 11 amino acids. V was shortened by 6 bases and J by 4 bases, with 9 bases between the two germline ends. From germline, CDR1 is SQVTM and CDR2 ANQGSEA.

This clonotype was detected ten times or more. This chain uses TRBV29-1 with TRBJ2-6; 9 bases fit TRBD2. Trimming removed 3 bases from V and 0 bases from J; junction bases left unmatched: 15. Per the germline V gene, CDR1 is SQVTM and CDR2 is ANQGSEA. The CDR3 runs to 20 residues. The CDR3 protein is CSVDQGAGGNPYSGANVLTF. Written as DNA, the CDR3 is TGCAGCGTTGACCAAGGAGCGGGGGGCAACCCCTACTCTGGGGCCAACGTCCTGACTTTC.

The chain carries TRBV9 and TRBJ2-1; 10 bases fit TRBD2. J was trimmed by 3 bases and V by 2 bases; bases with no gene match: 5. Germline assignment: CDR1 SGDLS and CDR2 YYNGEE. CDR3 length equals 16 residues. CDR3 bases: TGTGCCAGCAGCGTCTACGGGACTAGCGACTACAATGAGCAGTTCTTC. Translating gives CASSVYGTSDYNEQFF. The complete variable domain, with remaining parts taken from reference TRBV9 and TRBJ2-1, reads DSGVTQTPKHLITATGQRVTLRCSPRSGDLSVYWYQQSLDQGLQFLIQYYNGEERAKGNILERFSAQQFPDLHSELNLSSLELGDSALYFCASSVYGTSDYNEQFFGPGTRLTVL.

The sample holds many counts of this clonotype. The chain combines TRBV12-3 or TRBV12-4 with TRBJ2-7, with no clear D. The V and J ends lost 7 bases and 0 bases respectively, with 16 bases between them. The CDR3 spans 15 residues. This CDR3 is CASTALESDSYEQYF. The DNA for the CDR3 is TGTGCCAGCACCGCATTAGAATCCGACTCCTACGAGCAGTACTTC.

This clonotype was seen at least ten times. V and J are TRBV29-1 and TRBJ1-1; 7 nucleotides align to TRBD1. V lost 1 base and J lost 3; bases outside the gene matches: 2. This CDR3 has 13 residues. Germline assignment: CDR1 SQVTM and CDR2 ANQGSEA. The CDR3 region has the DNA TGCAGCGTTGAAGGACAGGGTCACACTGAAGCTTTCTTT. Translated: CSVEGQGHTEAFF.

The chain recombines TRBV5-1 with TRBJ2-5, with D possibly being TRBD1 (5 bases). This CDR3 region has 15 residues. Germline assignment: CDR1 SGHRS and CDR2 YFSETQ. The V and J ends lost 1 base and 3 bases respectively, with 13 bases between them. The CDR3 protein is CASSLRSRREETQYF. As DNA, the CDR3 is TGCGCCAGCAGCTTGAGGTCGCGCAGGGAAGAGACCCAGTACTTC.

The V call is TRBV25-1, the J call TRBJ1-1; TRBD1 is a possible D gene (5 bases). The CDR3 runs 13 residues. Germline V gene data show CDR1 as MGHDK and CDR2 as SYGVNS. Trimming shortened V by 1 base and J by 9 bases, and 12 bases separated the two germline ends. The CDR3 DNA is TGTGCCAGCAGTGAATGGGAGGGGCAGAAAGCTTTCTTT. Residues: CASSEWEGQKAFF.

This clonotype has more than one count but fewer than ten. V gene TRBV11-2 combines with J gene TRBJ2-3; TRBD2 is a possible D gene (5 bases). Trimming cost V 1 base and J 2 bases, with 10 bases left between them. Germline loops: CDR1 SGHAT, CDR2 FQNNGV. The CDR3 extends over 15 amino acids. CDR3 coding DNA: TGTGCCAGCAGCTTAGTGCTAGCAGTCACAGATACGCAGTATTTT. This encodes CASSLVLAVTDTQYF.

This clonotype has more than one count but fewer than ten. The chain uses TRBV21-1 and TRBJ2-7; the table's D call, TRBD1, has no DNA check behind it. TRBV21-1 is a pseudogene. The CDR3 is 15 amino acids. CDR3 protein: CASSNSPNRVGEQYF. CDR3 nucleotides: TGTGCCAGCAGCAATAGCCCGAACAGGGTCGGGGAGCAGTACTTC.

In this sample, this clonotype turned up a few times. This chain connects TRBV3-1 to TRBJ2-1; D remains unclear. The CDR3 runs 13 residues. Trimming stripped 0 bases from V and 8 bases from J, with 8 bases between. Per germline, CDR1 LGHDT and CDR2 YNNKEL (reference sequence). CDR3 sequence (DNA): TGTGCCAGCAGCCAAGACCCGGTTCATGAGCAGTTCTTC. Its translation is CASSQDPVHEQFF.

This clonotype was detected only a few times. The rearrangement links TRBV5-4 to TRBJ1-6; D is uncertain. Trimming shortened V by 0 bases and J by 9 bases, and 13 bases separated the two germline ends. CDR1 is SGHNT, CDR2 YYREEE, per germline (reference sequence). The CDR3 runs 15 residues. The CDR3 bases are TGTGCCAGCAGCTTGGGTGTCAGTCCTTCTTCACCCCTCCACTTT. Residues: CASSLGVSPSSPLHF.

The gene calls are TRBV7-6 and TRBJ2-2; perhaps TRBD2 as D (6 bases). CDR3 length: 16 amino acids. V was trimmed by 0 bases and J by 4 bases, leaving 12 bases between them. Per germline, CDR1 SGHVS and CDR2 FNYEAQ. CDR3 coding DNA: TGTGCCAGCAGCTTAGCTCCCAGGGAGGCCACCGGGGAGCTGTTTTTT. Its protein is CASSLAPREATGELFF.

The chain joins TRBV4-2 to TRBJ2-7; D might be TRBD2 (6 bases). The CDR3 runs to 15 residues. V was trimmed by 3 bases and J by 4 bases, leaving 16 bases between them. The germline CDR1 and CDR2 sequences are LGHNA and YNFKEQ. CDR3 DNA sequence: TGTGCCAGCAGCCAGATTGTGGGGGGTCATTACGAGCAGTACTTC. Protein product: CASSQIVGGHYEQYF.